The clone carrying this T cell receptor (beta chain) turned up a few times. Its antigen is currently unknown. With 60 Vbeta and 13 Jbeta primers, the PCR was carried out. Assay: immunoSEQ multiplex PCR; the TCRdb copy retains only in-frame clones and omits some. Altogether about 120,000 clones are present, 6.5% to 9.5% being singletons, with the ten largest covering around 6%. The sample originates from a study of cytomegalovirus exposure and HLA in healthy donors. Study details: In an early release, HLA-typed donors contributed 75 million to 85 million unique TCR sequences. Findings and limits, study-wide: Presence/absence analyses assumed roughly uniform sequencing depth across donors, which may not hold. Upon later analysis, TCR association rates were observed to vary by HLA locus, being highest for DRB1 and lowest for HLA-C. While the bulk of TCR sequences proved rare, some public TCRs turned up in many donors.

The CDR3 consists of 13 residues. Trimming took 6 bases from V and 8 from J, leaving 16 bases between them. Germline V CDR1 and CDR2: MGHDK, SYGVNS. This chain connects TRBV25-1 to TRBJ1-1; D is unclear. The material sequenced was PBMCs. The source is a woman aged 40-49 years in good health and CMV-seropositive. This chain's CDR3 is CASRSAGKLEAFF. As DNA, the CDR3 is TGTGCCAGCAGGAGCGCTGGTAAATTAGAAGCTTTCTTT.